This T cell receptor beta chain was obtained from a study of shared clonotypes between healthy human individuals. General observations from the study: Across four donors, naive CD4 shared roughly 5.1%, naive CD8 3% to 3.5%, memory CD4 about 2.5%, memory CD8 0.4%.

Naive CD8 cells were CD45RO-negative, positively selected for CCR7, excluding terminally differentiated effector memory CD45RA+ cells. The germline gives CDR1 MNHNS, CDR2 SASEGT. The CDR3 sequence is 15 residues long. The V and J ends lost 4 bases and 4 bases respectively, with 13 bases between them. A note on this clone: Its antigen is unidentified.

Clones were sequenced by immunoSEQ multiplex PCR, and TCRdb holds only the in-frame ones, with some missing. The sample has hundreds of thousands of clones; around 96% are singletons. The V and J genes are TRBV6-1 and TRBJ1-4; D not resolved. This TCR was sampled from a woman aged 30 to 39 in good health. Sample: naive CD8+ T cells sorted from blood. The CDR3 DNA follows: TGTGCCAGCAGTGCGCGCGGGTCGGATAATGAAAAACTGTTTTTT. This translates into CASSARGSDNEKLFF.